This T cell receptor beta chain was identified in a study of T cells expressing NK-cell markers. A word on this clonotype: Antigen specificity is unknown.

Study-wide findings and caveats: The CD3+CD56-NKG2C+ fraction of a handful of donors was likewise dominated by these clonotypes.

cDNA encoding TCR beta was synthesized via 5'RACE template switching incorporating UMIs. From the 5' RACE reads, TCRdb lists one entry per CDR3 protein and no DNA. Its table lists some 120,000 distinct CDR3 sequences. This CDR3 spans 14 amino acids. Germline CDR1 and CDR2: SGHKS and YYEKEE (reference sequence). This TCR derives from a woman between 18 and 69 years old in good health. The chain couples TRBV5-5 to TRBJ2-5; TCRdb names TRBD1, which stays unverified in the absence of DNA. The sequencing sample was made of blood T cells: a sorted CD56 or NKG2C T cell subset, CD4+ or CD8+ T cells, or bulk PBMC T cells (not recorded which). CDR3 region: CASSAQDRQETQYF.